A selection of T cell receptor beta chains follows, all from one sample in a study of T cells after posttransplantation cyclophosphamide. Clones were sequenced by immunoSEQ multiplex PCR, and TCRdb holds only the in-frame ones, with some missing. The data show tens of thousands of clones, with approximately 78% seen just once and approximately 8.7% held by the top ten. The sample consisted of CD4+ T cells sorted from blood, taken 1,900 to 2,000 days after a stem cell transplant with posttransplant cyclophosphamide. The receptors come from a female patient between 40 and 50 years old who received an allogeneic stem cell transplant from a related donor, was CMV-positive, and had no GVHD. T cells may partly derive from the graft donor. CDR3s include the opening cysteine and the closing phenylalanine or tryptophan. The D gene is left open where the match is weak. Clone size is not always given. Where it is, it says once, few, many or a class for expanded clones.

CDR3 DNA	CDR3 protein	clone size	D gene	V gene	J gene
TGTGCCAGCAGTCCCGGGACAGCGAACACTGAAGCTTTCTTT	CASSPGTANTEAFF	.	TRBD1	TRBV28	TRBJ1-1
TGTGCCACCAGCAGAGCCGGGGTTCTTGAGACCCAGTACTTC	CATSRAGVLETQYF	.	.	TRBV15	TRBJ2-5
TGTGCCAGCAGCTTCCCCGGGACAGGGGGCGGCGAGCAGTACTTC	CASSFPGTGGGEQYF	.	TRBD1	TRBV7-2	TRBJ2-7
TGTGCCAGTGACGACAGGGGTCAGCCCCAGCATTTT	CASDDRGQPQHF	.	TRBD1	TRBV19	TRBJ1-5
TGTGCCAGCAGCGTAAGTCAGGGAGGGGAGACCCAGTACTTC	CASSVSQGGETQYF	.	TRBD2	TRBV9	TRBJ2-5
TGCGCCAGCAGGATCGGACTAGCGGGGGGCGCGTCCGAGCAGTACTTC	CASRIGLAGGASEQYF	.	TRBD2	TRBV5-1	TRBJ2-7
TGTGCCAGCAGCGCCGCCAGGGGGCTATGGGTTGACACTGAAGCTTTCTTT	CASSAARGLWVDTEAFF	.	TRBD1	TRBV7-3	TRBJ1-1
TGTGCCAGCAGCGTAGTCTTTGGCCAGAACACTGAAGCTTTCTTT	CASSVVFGQNTEAFF	once	.	TRBV9	TRBJ1-1
TGCGCCAGCAGCTTGGCCACGTTGACAGGTTCTAACACTGAAGCTTTCTTT	CASSLATLTGSNTEAFF	once	.	TRBV5-1	TRBJ1-1
TGTGCCAGCAGTCTCCCGGGACAGGGAACCAAAAACATTCAGTACTTC	CASSLPGQGTKNIQYF	.	TRBD1	TRBV28	TRBJ2-4
TGTGCCAGCAGTTACTCGTTTCAGGGCTTTAACTATGGCTACACCTTC	CASSYSFQGFNYGYTF	.	.	TRBV6-5	TRBJ1-2
TGTGCCAGCAGCGTTCTAGCGGGGGTCACCGGGGAGCTGTTTTTT	CASSVLAGVTGELFF	once	TRBD2	TRBV7-3	TRBJ2-2
TGCGCCAGCAGCCCACAGTTATCTGGAAACACCATATATTTT	CASSPQLSGNTIYF	.	.	TRBV5-1	TRBJ1-3
TGCGCCAGCAGCGGTAGCGGGGGGGCAAGTGAGACCCAGTACTTC	CASSGSGGASETQYF	.	TRBD2	TRBV5-1	TRBJ2-5
TGTGCCAGCAGCTCAACGACACTGAGCGAGCAGTACTTC	CASSSTTLSEQYF	.	.	TRBV7-9	TRBJ2-7
TGCGCCAGCAGCACCGACAGGGTTGCAACTAATGAAAAACTGTTTTTT	CASSTDRVATNEKLFF	.	TRBD1	TRBV5-1	TRBJ1-4
TGTGCCAGCTCACCACCGGGCAGATTCTCCTACGAGCAGTACTTC	CASSPPGRFSYEQYF	.	.	TRBV18	TRBJ2-7
TGTGCCAGCAGTTACCCCGCGGGGCAAGAAGAGACCCAGTACTTC	CASSYPAGQEETQYF	.	.	TRBV6-5	TRBJ2-5
TGTGCCAGTAGTACGATCCGGGACAGGGCTGGAAACACCATATATTTT	CASSTIRDRAGNTIYF	.	TRBD1	TRBV19	TRBJ1-3
TGTGCCAGCAGCTCTTATCCTGGCGGCTCCTACAATGAGCAGTTCTTC	CASSSYPGGSYNEQFF	.	.	TRBV11-2	TRBJ2-1
TGTGCCAGCAGCGTTTCGGGGCTAGGACAGGGGAAGTACTATGGCTACACCTTC	CASSVSGLGQGKYYGYTF	.	TRBD1	TRBV9	TRBJ1-2
TGTGCCAGCAGTTTAGCGGGGCATTACAATGAGCAGTTCTTC	CASSLAGHYNEQFF	.	.	TRBV27	TRBJ2-1
TGCGCCAGCAGCCACGACAGAACCGAGTGGACAGATACGCAGTATTTT	CASSHDRTEWTDTQYF	.	.	TRBV4-3	TRBJ2-3
TGTGCCAGCAGCAAGCCTCGACTAGCGGGGGAGGGAGATACGCAGTATTTT	CASSKPRLAGEGDTQYF	.	TRBD2	TRBV7-8	TRBJ2-3
TGCGCCAGCAGCTTGGTGGCAGGGGGGAAGACCCAGTACTTC	CASSLVAGGKTQYF	.	.	TRBV5-1	TRBJ2-5
TGTGCCAGCAGCATGACTGCAAGGGAGCTGTTTTTT	CASSMTARELFF	.	.	TRBV7-9	TRBJ2-2
TGCGCCAGCAGCTTGGTATCCGGGGGAGGAAACACCATATATTTT	CASSLVSGGGNTIYF	.	.	TRBV5-1	TRBJ1-3
TGTGCCAGCAGCTCAGGTTTTGATACGCAGTATTTT	CASSSGFDTQYF	.	.	TRBV11-2	TRBJ2-3
TGTGCCAGCAGCGTAGATCTCCATCAGCCCCAGCATTTT	CASSVDLHQPQHF	.	.	TRBV9	TRBJ1-5
TGCGCCAGCACGCGATCTGACAGGCGCACTGAAGCTTTCTTT	CASTRSDRRTEAFF	few	.	TRBV4-1	TRBJ1-1
TGCGCCAGCAGCCAAGGACAGGTGCCCTACAATGAGCAGTTCTTC	CASSQGQVPYNEQFF	.	.	TRBV4-3	TRBJ2-1
TGCGCCAGCAGCCAAGGGCGGGGGGTTACCGGGGAGCTGTTTTTT	CASSQGRGVTGELFF	.	TRBD2	TRBV4-3	TRBJ2-2
TGTGCCAGCAGCTCGAGGGACACAGGATACGGCGGGGAGCTGTTTTTT	CASSSRDTGYGGELFF	.	.	TRBV7-6	TRBJ2-2
TGTGCCAGCAGTTGGGACAGGAACCTGGGGGAGCTGTTTTTT	CASSWDRNLGELFF	.	TRBD1	TRBV27	TRBJ2-2
TGTGCCACCAGCAGAGATCCCGGGACTGGGTACACCTTC	CATSRDPGTGYTF	.	.	TRBV15	TRBJ1-2
TGTGCCAGTAGTATTCAAGGGACAAACCTATACGAGCAGTACTTC	CASSIQGTNLYEQYF	.	.	TRBV19	TRBJ2-7
TGCAGCGTTGAAGACATCCTCCGGGGCTCCTACGAGCAGTACTTC	CSVEDILRGSYEQYF	.	.	TRBV29-1	TRBJ2-7
TGTGCCAGGCCGGGACTTACTATCTACAATGAGCAGTTCTTC	CARPGLTIYNEQFF	.	.	TRBV6-4	TRBJ2-1
TGTGCCAGCAGCCAACTAAGCGGGGGGGCCCCAGATACGCAGTATTTT	CASSQLSGGAPDTQYF	.	TRBD2	TRBV4-2	TRBJ2-3
TGTGCCAGCAGCGTAGTCGGGGCGGGGGAGACCCAGTACTTC	CASSVVGAGETQYF	.	.	TRBV9	TRBJ2-5
TGTGCCAGCTTAGGGACAGGGCGGAACGGGGAGCTGTTTTTT	CASLGTGRNGELFF	.	TRBD1	TRBV7-9	TRBJ2-2
TGTGCCAGCCGCGGGGATTCCTACGAGCAGTACTTC	CASRGDSYEQYF	.	.	TRBV2	TRBJ2-7
TGTGCCAGCAGCCCAGGGACTAGCGGGGGAGGTGCCCAAGAGACCCAGTACTTC	CASSPGTSGGGAQETQYF	.	TRBD2	TRBV14	TRBJ2-5
TGCGCCAGCAGCTGGAAACAGGGCTCAACCTACGAGCAGTACTTC	CASSWKQGSTYEQYF	.	.	TRBV5-1	TRBJ2-7
TGTGCCAGCAGCTTGATTAGCGGGGGTACCGGGGAGCTGTTTTTT	CASSLISGGTGELFF	.	TRBD2	TRBV11-2	TRBJ2-2
TGTGCCAGCAGCTCCCTCCCCGACAGGGTTTCGAACACCGGGGAGCTGTTTTTT	CASSSLPDRVSNTGELFF	once	TRBD1	TRBV7-3	TRBJ2-2
TGTGCCAGCAGTGATCCACCGAGCTATGGCTACACCTTC	CASSDPPSYGYTF	.	.	TRBV6-1	TRBJ1-2
TGTGCCAGCAGCTTGTTGTCCGGGGGGGCCCTCAGCACAGATACGCAGTATTTT	CASSLLSGGALSTDTQYF	.	TRBD2	TRBV5-4	TRBJ2-3
TGTGCCAGCAGTTACCGGGACAGGGAATCAAAGACCCAGTACTTC	CASSYRDRESKTQYF	.	TRBD1	TRBV6-5	TRBJ2-5
TGTGCCAGCAGCTTAGAAGGGGCAGGGGGAGGCTACACCTTC	CASSLEGAGGGYTF	.	TRBD1	TRBV7-2	TRBJ1-2
TGTGCCAGCAGCTTGGACTGGGGTCGCTCCTACGAGCAGTACTTC	CASSLDWGRSYEQYF	.	.	TRBV7-2	TRBJ2-7
TGTGCCAGCTCATCGGACACCCCCAATTCACCCCTCCACTTT	CASSSDTPNSPLHF	few	.	TRBV18	TRBJ1-6
TGTGCCAGCAGTGCTCCGGGACAGGGGATGGGAGAAAAACTGTTTTTT	CASSAPGQGMGEKLFF	.	TRBD1	TRBV28	TRBJ1-4
TGTGCCAGCAGCCCATACAGGCTGATGAACACTGAAGCTTTCTTT	CASSPYRLMNTEAFF	.	.	TRBV5-6	TRBJ1-1
TGTGCCAGCTCACAGGACGGGGGGCTCCAAGAGACCCAGTACTTC	CASSQDGGLQETQYF	.	.	TRBV18	TRBJ2-5
TGTGCCAGTAGTCCTCATCTGGGTTCTAGTTTTAATCAGCCCCAGCATTTT	CASSPHLGSSFNQPQHF	.	.	TRBV19	TRBJ1-5